This entry lists 2 T cell receptor beta chains sequenced from one sample in a study of T cell repertoires in cytomegalovirus infection. Antigens for these TCRs are unknown. A single record per CDR3 protein comes from TCRdb applying MiXCR to the reads. The sample holds under 500,000 distinct CDR3 sequences; more than 40% are singletons and the top ten take 43%. This specimen consisted of cultured PBMCs, obtained from culture after CMV antigen stimulation. The receptors stem from a human donor in good health (CMV status not recorded). Some clones in this sample may be carry-over from other donors' samples.

This clonotype occurred once. The DNA of the CDR3 is TGTGCCAGCAGTTTATACGGGGGAGGGCTAGCGGGAGGCTACGAGCAGTACTTC. It codes for CASSLYGGGLAGGYEQYF. This chain links TRBV27 with TRBJ2-7, with 11 nucleotides matching TRBD2. CDR3 length: 18 residues. CDR1 is MNHEY, CDR2 SMNVEV, per germline (reference sequence). V was clipped by 1 base and J by 3 bases; unmatched bases: 11.

The chain employs TRBV5-4 and TRBJ1-1; D is ambiguous. V dropped 4 bases and J dropped 1 base, with 14 bases sitting between them. This CDR3 has 15 residues. Per the germline V gene, CDR1 is SGHNT and CDR2 is YYREEE (reference sequence). The CDR3 DNA is TGTGCCAGCAGCCCCCCGGGGTCGGAGAACACTGAAGCTTTCTTT. This gives the protein CASSPPGSENTEAFF. The full variable domain, in which reference TRBV5-4 and TRBJ1-1 provide the parts outside the CDR3, is ETGVTQSPTHLIKTRGQQVTLRCSSQSGHNTVSWYQQALGQGPQFIFQYYREEENGRGNFPPRFSGLQFPNYSSELNVNALELDDSALYLCASSPPGSENTEAFFGQGTRLTVV.